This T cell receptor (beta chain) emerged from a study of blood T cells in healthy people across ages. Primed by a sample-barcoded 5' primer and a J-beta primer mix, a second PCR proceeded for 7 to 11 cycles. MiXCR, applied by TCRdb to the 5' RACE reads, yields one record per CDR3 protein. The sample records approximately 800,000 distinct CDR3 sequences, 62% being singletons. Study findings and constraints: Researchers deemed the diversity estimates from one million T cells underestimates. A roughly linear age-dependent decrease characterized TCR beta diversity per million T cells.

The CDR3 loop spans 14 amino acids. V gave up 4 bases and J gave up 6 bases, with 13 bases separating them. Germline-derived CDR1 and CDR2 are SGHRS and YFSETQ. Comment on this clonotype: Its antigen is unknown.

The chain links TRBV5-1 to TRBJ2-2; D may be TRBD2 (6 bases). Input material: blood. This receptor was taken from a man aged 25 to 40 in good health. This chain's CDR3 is CASSPPAGPGELFF. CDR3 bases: TGCGCCAGCAGCCCACCGGCGGGACCCGGGGAGCTGTTTTTT.